The rows below give T cell receptor beta chains drawn from one sample of a study of regulatory T cells in long-lasting Graves disease. TCRdb recomputed calls from the multiplex PCR reads with MiXCR, one row per CDR3 protein. The repertoire has a few hundred thousand distinct CDR3 sequences, 20% to 25% of them found once; the top ten carry roughly 56%. This material consisted of peripheral blood mononuclear cells (PBMCs), taken when the disease was refractory, from a patient treated with antithyroid drugs. All receptors derive from a female donor with Graves disease. Both conserved end residues are trimmed from each CDR3. Fields, in order: CDR3 protein, V gene, J gene, clone size, D gene. A D gene is named only where the DNA matches it firmly. Where a row states a size, it is once, few, many or the class of an expanded clone; other rows omit it.

ASSYLEPANTEAF	TRBV6-2/TRBV6-3	TRBJ1-1	many	-
ASSLAGDRGSPLH	TRBV7-8	TRBJ1-6	many	TRBD1
ASSRDNEQF	TRBV6-2/TRBV6-3	TRBJ2-1	-	-
ASGEAF	TRBV6-1	TRBJ1-1	-	-
AISETFYEQY	TRBV10-3	TRBJ2-7	-	-
ASSRGASGSNEQF	TRBV11-2	TRBJ2-1	-	TRBD2
SARVGSYAYGYT	TRBV20-1	TRBJ1-2	few	-
AWSVFSLGVETEAF	TRBV30	TRBJ1-1	few	-
ASSQSGNYEQY	TRBV4-2	TRBJ2-7	few	TRBD2
ASSSQGFSSYNEQF	TRBV7-2	TRBJ2-1	-	-
ASSGGTDSAIMY	TRBV9	TRBJ2-7	-	-
ASSPLQVPMNTEAF	TRBV2	TRBJ1-1	many	-
ASSLGPAAGEETQY	TRBV11-2	TRBJ2-5	many	-
ASSPTGNSPLH	TRBV7-9	TRBJ1-6	-	-
SVGQANRGAEAF	TRBV29-1	TRBJ1-1	-	-
ASSLGQRSNQPQH	TRBV28	TRBJ1-5	many	TRBD1
AWSVSRGHSNQPQH	TRBV30	TRBJ1-5	-	-
ASSLLAWETQY	TRBV7-8	TRBJ2-5	-	-
ASRDSSSGNTIY	TRBV28	TRBJ1-3	many	-
ASSLIAAQETQY	TRBV5-1	TRBJ2-5	-	-
ASSNPDRGPQPQH	TRBV19	TRBJ1-5	-	TRBD1
ASSPYVAGLQETQY	TRBV3-1	TRBJ2-5	many	-
ASIETAYQPQH	TRBV6-1	TRBJ1-5	many	-
ASSSGLVGTQY	TRBV12-3/TRBV12-4	TRBJ2-5	many	TRBD2